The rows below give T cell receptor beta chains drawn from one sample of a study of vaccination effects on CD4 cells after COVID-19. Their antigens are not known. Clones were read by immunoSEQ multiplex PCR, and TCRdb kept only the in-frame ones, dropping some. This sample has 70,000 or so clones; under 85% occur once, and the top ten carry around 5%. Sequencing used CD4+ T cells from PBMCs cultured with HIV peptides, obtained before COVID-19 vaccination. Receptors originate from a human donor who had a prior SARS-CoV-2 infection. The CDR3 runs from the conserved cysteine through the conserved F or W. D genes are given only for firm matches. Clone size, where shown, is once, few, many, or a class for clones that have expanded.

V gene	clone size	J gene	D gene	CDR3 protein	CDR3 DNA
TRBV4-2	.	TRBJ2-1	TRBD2	CASSHSPTSWTSSYNEQFF	TGTGCCAGCAGCCATTCCCCCACAAGTTGGACTAGCTCCTACAATGAGCAGTTCTTC
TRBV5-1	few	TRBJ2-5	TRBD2	CASSLGLAGNQETQYF	TGCGCCAGCAGCTTGGGACTAGCGGGGAACCAAGAGACCCAGTACTTC
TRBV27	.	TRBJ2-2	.	CASNLHRAGVTGELFF	TGTGCCAGCAACCTCCACCGGGCTGGGGTAACCGGGGAGCTGTTTTTT
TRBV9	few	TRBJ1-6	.	CASSRGGNSPLHF	TGTGCCAGCAGCCGAGGTGGTAATTCACCCCTCCACTTT
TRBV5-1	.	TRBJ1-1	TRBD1	CASSYRDRVEAFF	TGCGCCAGCAGCTACCGGGACAGGGTAGAAGCTTTCTTT
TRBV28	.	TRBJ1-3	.	CASSQSRWGNSGNTIYF	TGTGCCAGCAGCCAATCCCGTTGGGGGAACTCTGGAAACACCATATATTTT
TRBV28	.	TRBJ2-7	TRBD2	CATRAGGPYEQYF	TGTGCCACGCGAGCGGGAGGGCCCTACGAGCAGTACTTC
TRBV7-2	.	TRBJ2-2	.	CASSLRTANTGELFF	TGTGCCAGCAGCTTAAGGACAGCCAACACCGGGGAGCTGTTTTTT
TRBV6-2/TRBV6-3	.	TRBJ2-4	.	CASSYGLGSLAKNIQYF	TGTGCCAGCAGTTACGGGCTAGGAAGCCTAGCCAAAAACATTCAGTACTTC
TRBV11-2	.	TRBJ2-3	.	CASSIPRDTQYF	TGTGCCAGCAGCATACCCAGAGATACGCAGTATTTT
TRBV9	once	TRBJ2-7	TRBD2	CASSHRGGSTYEQYF	TGTGCCAGCAGCCACCGGGGAGGGTCAACCTACGAGCAGTACTTC
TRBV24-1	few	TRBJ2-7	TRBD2	CATSPTTSGRDEQYF	TGTGCCACCAGTCCCACGACTAGCGGGAGAGACGAGCAGTACTTC
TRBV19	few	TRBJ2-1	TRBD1	CASSNLGDSEQFF	TGTGCCAGTAGTAATCTGGGGGACAGTGAGCAGTTCTTC
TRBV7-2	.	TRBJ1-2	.	CASSLGNYGYTF	TGTGCCAGCAGTTTGGGGAACTATGGCTACACCTTC
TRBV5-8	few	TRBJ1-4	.	CASSPDGTGEKLFF	TGTGCCAGCAGCCCGGACGGGACCGGTGAAAAACTGTTTTTT
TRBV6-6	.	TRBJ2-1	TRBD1	CASSPRTQTGVNEQFF	TGTGCCAGCAGTCCCCGGACTCAAACAGGGGTGAATGAGCAGTTCTTC
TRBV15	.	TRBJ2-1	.	CATSRSGLHNEQFF	TGTGCCACCAGCAGATCCGGCCTACACAATGAGCAGTTCTTC
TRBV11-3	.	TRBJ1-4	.	CASSRSGGILSEKLFF	TGTGCCAGCAGCCGGAGCGGGGGGATCCTTAGTGAAAAACTGTTTTTT
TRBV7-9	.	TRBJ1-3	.	CASSLTGPGNTIYF	TGTGCCAGCAGCTTGACAGGCCCTGGAAACACCATATATTTT
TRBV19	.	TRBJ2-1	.	CASSGDAGEQFF	TGTGCCAGTAGCGGGGACGCAGGGGAGCAGTTCTTC
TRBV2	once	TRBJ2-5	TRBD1	CASSRAGGFWGETQYF	TGTGCCAGCAGTCGGGCAGGGGGATTTTGGGGAGAGACCCAGTACTTC
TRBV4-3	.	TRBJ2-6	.	CASSQDIAGGTAGANVLTF	TGCGCCAGCAGCCAAGATATAGCAGGGGGGACGGCCGGGGCCAACGTCCTGACTTTC
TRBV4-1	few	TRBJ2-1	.	CASSQRPEVADTIYNEQFF	TGCGCCAGCAGCCAGCGTCCTGAGGTAGCGGATACTATCTACAATGAGCAGTTCTTC
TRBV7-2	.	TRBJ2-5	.	CASSLARTGQETQYF	TGTGCCAGCAGCTTAGCCAGGACGGGACAAGAGACCCAGTACTTC
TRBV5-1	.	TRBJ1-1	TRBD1	CASSLGTGFAGTEAFF	TGCGCCAGCAGCTTGGGGACAGGGTTCGCCGGCACTGAAGCTTTCTTT
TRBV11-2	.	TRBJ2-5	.	CASSPRTAQETQYF	TGTGCCAGCAGCCCACGGACTGCCCAAGAGACCCAGTACTTC
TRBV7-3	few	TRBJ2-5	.	CASSRTAQETQYF	TGTGCCAGCAGCCGGACGGCGCAAGAGACCCAGTACTTC
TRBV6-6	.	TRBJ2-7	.	CASSYEGSSYEQYF	TGTGCCAGCAGTTACGAGGGGAGCTCCTACGAGCAGTACTTC